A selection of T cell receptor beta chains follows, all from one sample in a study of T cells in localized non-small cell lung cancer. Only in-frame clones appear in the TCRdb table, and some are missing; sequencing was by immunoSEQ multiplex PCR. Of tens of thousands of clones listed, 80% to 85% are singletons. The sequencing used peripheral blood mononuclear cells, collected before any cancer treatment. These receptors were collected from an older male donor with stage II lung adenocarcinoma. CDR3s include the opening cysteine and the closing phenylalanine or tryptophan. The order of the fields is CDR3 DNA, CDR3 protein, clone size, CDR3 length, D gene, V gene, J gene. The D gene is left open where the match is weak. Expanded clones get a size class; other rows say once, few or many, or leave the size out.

CDR3 DNA: TGTGCCAGCAGGAAGACGGTGAACACTGAAGCTTTCTTT; CDR3 protein: CASRKTVNTEAFF; clone size: .; CDR3 length: 13; D gene: .; V gene: TRBV2; J gene: TRBJ1-1
CDR3 DNA: TGTGCCAGTAGTATACAGGGTACCGTGGCTCAGCCCCAGCATTTT; CDR3 protein: CASSIQGTVAQPQHF; clone size: .; CDR3 length: 15; D gene: .; V gene: TRBV19; J gene: TRBJ1-5
CDR3 DNA: TGTGCCAGCAGACAGACGGGGACCCAGTACTTC; CDR3 protein: CASRQTGTQYF; clone size: .; CDR3 length: 11; D gene: .; V gene: TRBV6-1; J gene: TRBJ2-5
CDR3 DNA: TGTGCCAGCAGCCCCAGAGGGATGAACACTGAAGCTTTCTTT; CDR3 protein: CASSPRGMNTEAFF; clone size: .; CDR3 length: 14; D gene: .; V gene: TRBV25-1; J gene: TRBJ1-1
CDR3 DNA: TGTGCCAGCGGATTATCTCAGAGCAATGAAAAACTGTTTTTT; CDR3 protein: CASGLSQSNEKLFF; clone size: .; CDR3 length: 14; D gene: .; V gene: TRBV7-9; J gene: TRBJ1-4
CDR3 DNA: TGTGCCAGCAGCTTGCGTGCGAGTTCGGAGTCCTACGAGCAGTACTTC; CDR3 protein: CASSLRASSESYEQYF; clone size: .; CDR3 length: 16; D gene: .; V gene: TRBV11-2; J gene: TRBJ2-7
CDR3 DNA: TGTGCCAGCAAGGGGCAGCCGAACACTGAAGCTTTCTTT; CDR3 protein: CASKGQPNTEAFF; clone size: .; CDR3 length: 13; D gene: .; V gene: TRBV2; J gene: TRBJ1-1
CDR3 DNA: TGTGCCAGTAGTGAAGGGACCTCTGGGGCCAACGTCCTGACTTTC; CDR3 protein: CASSEGTSGANVLTF; clone size: .; CDR3 length: 15; D gene: .; V gene: TRBV19; J gene: TRBJ2-6
CDR3 DNA: TGTGCCAGCAGTGTGCGGGAGGGCACAGATACGCAGTATTTT; CDR3 protein: CASSVREGTDTQYF; clone size: .; CDR3 length: 14; D gene: TRBD2; V gene: TRBV6-4; J gene: TRBJ2-3
CDR3 DNA: TGTGCCTCCCAAAAACCCGCGGGGATTTCCTACGAGCAGTACTTC; CDR3 protein: CASQKPAGISYEQYF; clone size: .; CDR3 length: 15; D gene: .; V gene: TRBV30; J gene: TRBJ2-7
CDR3 DNA: TGTGCCAGCTCATTGCAAACACAGCTCAATCAGCCCCAGCATTTT; CDR3 protein: CASSLQTQLNQPQHF; clone size: .; CDR3 length: 15; D gene: .; V gene: TRBV18; J gene: TRBJ1-5
CDR3 DNA: TGTGCCAGCAGCGGACAGGGCTCCTATGGCTACACCTTC; CDR3 protein: CASSGQGSYGYTF; clone size: few; CDR3 length: 13; D gene: TRBD1; V gene: TRBV2; J gene: TRBJ1-2
CDR3 DNA: TGTGCCACGCCTAGGGACGATAACTATGGCTACACCTTC; CDR3 protein: CATPRDDNYGYTF; clone size: .; CDR3 length: 13; D gene: .; V gene: TRBV30; J gene: TRBJ1-2
CDR3 DNA: TGTGCCTGGGGCAGGGCCGGGGAGCTGTTTTTT; CDR3 protein: CAWGRAGELFF; clone size: .; CDR3 length: 11; D gene: .; V gene: TRBV30; J gene: TRBJ2-2
CDR3 DNA: TGTGCCAGCTCGCAGGGGCAGGGCGAAACTCAGCCCCAGCATTTT; CDR3 protein: CASSQGQGETQPQHF; clone size: .; CDR3 length: 15; D gene: .; V gene: TRBV18; J gene: TRBJ1-5
CDR3 DNA: TGTGCCAGCAGCTCTCGACAGTCTGGAGGCACAGATACGCAGTATTTT; CDR3 protein: CASSSRQSGGTDTQYF; clone size: .; CDR3 length: 16; D gene: .; V gene: TRBV11-1; J gene: TRBJ2-3
CDR3 DNA: TGTGCCAGCAGCTATCGCCGGGACAGGGCTGGAAGGAACACTGAAGCTTTCTTT; CDR3 protein: CASSYRRDRAGRNTEAFF; clone size: .; CDR3 length: 18; D gene: TRBD1; V gene: TRBV7-9; J gene: TRBJ1-1
CDR3 DNA: TGTGCCAGCAGTTCCCAAGGGCAGGCCTTCTACGAGCAGTACTTC; CDR3 protein: CASSSQGQAFYEQYF; clone size: .; CDR3 length: 15; D gene: .; V gene: TRBV7-2; J gene: TRBJ2-7
CDR3 DNA: TGTGCCAGCAGTTGGGGCCTTGAGCAGTTCTTC; CDR3 protein: CASSWGLEQFF; clone size: .; CDR3 length: 11; D gene: .; V gene: TRBV7-9; J gene: TRBJ2-1
CDR3 DNA: TGTGCCAGCTCACCGGACAGGGGAAATCAGCCCCAGCATTTT; CDR3 protein: CASSPDRGNQPQHF; clone size: .; CDR3 length: 14; D gene: TRBD1; V gene: TRBV18; J gene: TRBJ1-5
CDR3 DNA: TGTGCCAGCTCACCAGGGCATCAAGACTACGAGCAGTACTTC; CDR3 protein: CASSPGHQDYEQYF; clone size: .; CDR3 length: 14; D gene: .; V gene: TRBV18; J gene: TRBJ2-7
CDR3 DNA: TGTGCCAGCAGGTGGACAGCGGGGGAAAAACTGTTTTTT; CDR3 protein: CASRWTAGEKLFF; clone size: few; CDR3 length: 13; D gene: .; V gene: TRBV27; J gene: TRBJ1-4
CDR3 DNA: TGTGCCTGGAGTCGCCCAGGGGGCGGAGAAAAACTGTTTTTT; CDR3 protein: CAWSRPGGGEKLFF; clone size: .; CDR3 length: 14; D gene: TRBD1; V gene: TRBV30; J gene: TRBJ1-4
CDR3 DNA: TGTGCCAGCAGCTTAGAATGGGTGGTCAGGGCTCCCCTAAACTATGGCTACACCTTC; CDR3 protein: CASSLEWVVRAPLNYGYTF; clone size: .; CDR3 length: 19; D gene: .; V gene: TRBV7-2; J gene: TRBJ1-2
CDR3 DNA: TGTGCCAGCAGCTTGTATACAGGCGGGGGCAATGAGCAGTTCTTC; CDR3 protein: CASSLYTGGGNEQFF; clone size: .; CDR3 length: 15; D gene: TRBD2; V gene: TRBV5-6; J gene: TRBJ2-1
CDR3 DNA: TGTGCCAGTAGTATGGGCCGCCAGAACACCGGGGAGCTGTTTTTT; CDR3 protein: CASSMGRQNTGELFF; clone size: once; CDR3 length: 15; D gene: .; V gene: TRBV19; J gene: TRBJ2-2
CDR3 DNA: TGTGCCAGCAGCCCCCTGGGCTACACAGGGTCGGAAACTGAAGCTTTCTTT; CDR3 protein: CASSPLGYTGSETEAFF; clone size: .; CDR3 length: 17; D gene: .; V gene: TRBV5-4; J gene: TRBJ1-1
CDR3 DNA: TGTGCCTGGAGTAAGGCCCGGACTAGCGGGAGGTTTCAAGAGACCCAGTACTTC; CDR3 protein: CAWSKARTSGRFQETQYF; clone size: .; CDR3 length: 18; D gene: TRBD2; V gene: TRBV30; J gene: TRBJ2-5
CDR3 DNA: TGTGCCAGCAGTGGACTCAGGGGAAGCACTGAAGCTTTCTTT; CDR3 protein: CASSGLRGSTEAFF; clone size: .; CDR3 length: 14; D gene: .; V gene: TRBV25-1; J gene: TRBJ1-1
CDR3 DNA: TGTGCCAGCAGCGTACCCATCTATGGCTACACCTTC; CDR3 protein: CASSVPIYGYTF; clone size: few; CDR3 length: 12; D gene: .; V gene: TRBV9; J gene: TRBJ1-2